What follows are 17 T cell receptor beta chains derived from one specimen sequenced in a study of OX40 agonist ivuxolimab in advanced cancers. Assay: immunoSEQ multiplex PCR; the TCRdb copy retains only in-frame clones and omits some. The data contain approximately 35,000 clones, about 81% of them singletons. The sample consisted of CD4+ or CD8+ T cells sorted from blood, taken in a trial of the OX40 agonist ivuxolimab. The receptor set was obtained from an adult with an advanced solid tumor such as melanoma, head and neck, liver or kidney cancer.

The DNA of the CDR3 is TGTGCCAGCAGCCGGACAGGGAATCTGTACGAGCAGTACTTC. The encoded protein is CASSRTGNLYEQYF. The chain is built from TRBV27 and TRBJ2-7, with 8 bases fitting TRBD1. Germline CDR1 is MNHEY and CDR2 is SMNVEV (reference sequence). The V and J ends lost 6 bases and 4 bases, in that order; junction bases with no gene match: 8. This CDR3 has 14 residues.

As DNA, the CDR3 is TGCGCCAGCAGCATTAGCGGGAGGACAGATACGCAGTATTTT. This translates into CASSISGRTDTQYF. V is TRBV4-1 and J is TRBJ2-3, with 10 nucleotides matching TRBD2. CDR3 length: 14 amino acids. V dropped 5 bases and J dropped 3; count of bases not matched to a gene: 2. Germline CDR1 reads MGHRA; CDR2 reads YSYEKL.

CDR3 region: CASSARGARNEQFF. As DNA, the CDR3 is TGTGCCAGCAGTGCCCGTGGAGCACGCAATGAGCAGTTCTTC. The gene calls are TRBV28 and TRBJ2-1, with unresolved D. V dropped 5 bases and J dropped 6 bases, with 14 bases sitting between them. CDR3 length equals 14 residues. Germline V gene data show CDR1 as MDHEN and CDR2 as SYDVKM.

V is TRBV5-8 and J is TRBJ1-1; TRBD1 matches at 7 bases. V was pared by 4 bases and J by 0 bases, with 9 bases of the junction left unmatched. Looked up from germline, CDR1 is SGHTS and CDR2 is YDEGEE. This CDR3 contains 16 residues. CDR3 sequence reads: CASSLNRGGMNTEAFF. The CDR3 DNA follows: TGTGCCAGCAGCCTTAACAGGGGTGGAATGAACACTGAAGCTTTCTTT.

The chain recombines TRBV27 with TRBJ1-4; D remains ambiguous. V dropped 5 bases and J dropped 6 bases, with 16 bases sitting between them. Looked up from germline, CDR1 is MNHEY and CDR2 is SMNVEV (reference sequence). The CDR3 loop spans 15 amino acids. The CDR3 nucleotides read TGTGCCAGCAGTCTAGTATTAGGCGGGGATGAAAAACTGTTTTTT. It specifies CASSLVLGGDEKLFF. The complete variable domain, with remaining parts taken from reference TRBV27 and TRBJ1-4, reads EAQVTQNPRYLITVTGKKLTVTCSQNMNHEYMSWYRQDPGLGLRQIYYSMNVEVTDKGDVPEGYKVSRKEKRNFPLILESPSPNQTSLYFCASSLVLGGDEKLFFGSGTQLSVL.

The V gene is TRBV7-3, the J gene TRBJ1-6; maybe TRBD1 (6 bases). This CDR3 is 17 amino acids long. Per germline, CDR1 SGHTA and CDR2 FQGTGA. Trimming stripped 5 bases from V and 0 bases from J, with 14 bases between. The CDR3 loop is CASSPGTPSSYNSPLHF. In nucleotides, the CDR3 is TGTGCCAGCAGCCCCGGGACACCGAGCTCCTATAATTCACCCCTCCACTTT.

This chain uses TRBV7-2 with TRBJ1-1, with D perhaps matching TRBD1 (5 bases). Trimming left V 4 bases short and J 5 bases short, with 14 bases between. The CDR3 is made up of 14 amino acids. Looked up from germline, CDR1 is SGHTA and CDR2 is FQGNSA. The CDR3 is CASSSAGGLTEAFF. CDR3 in DNA: TGTGCCAGCAGCTCAGCGGGGGGACTAACTGAAGCTTTCTTT.

This clone was counted a single time. The chain combines TRBV5-6 with TRBJ2-1; D uncertain. The germline V gene has CDR1 SGHDT and CDR2 YYEEEE. V was shortened by 5 bases and J by 9 bases, with 9 bases between the two germline ends. The CDR3 is 11 amino acids. The CDR3 DNA follows: TGTGCCAGCAGGCGATTGGGTGAGCAGTTCTTC. Translated, it gives CASRRLGEQFF.

The V gene is TRBV9, the J gene TRBJ2-1; 11 bases fit TRBD2. The V and J ends lost 3 bases and 9 bases, in that order; junction bases with no gene match: 8. The CDR3 is made up of 15 amino acids. CDR1 is SGDLS, CDR2 YYNGEE, per germline. The CDR3 DNA reads TGTGCCAGCAGCGCGACTAGCGGGGTCAAAGGTGAGCAGTTCTTC. Its translation is CASSATSGVKGEQFF.

The genes are TRBV30 and TRBJ1-4, with D possibly being TRBD1 (5 bases). V lost 2 bases and J lost 5, with 12 bases in between. CDR1 and CDR2 from the germline V gene are GTSNPN and SVGIG (reference sequence). The CDR3 runs 14 residues. Here the CDR3 reads CAWSFRAKNEKLFF. CDR3 coding DNA: TGTGCCTGGAGTTTCAGGGCTAAGAATGAAAAACTGTTTTTT.

This rearrangement joins TRBV14 to TRBJ2-1; D is uncertain. This CDR3 spans 14 amino acids. V was pared by 1 base and J by 1 base, with 5 bases between. In germline, CDR1 is SGHDN, CDR2 FVKESK. CDR3 DNA sequence: TGTGCCAGCAGCCAAGTCCAATCCTACAATGAGCAGTTCTTC. It yields the protein CASSQVQSYNEQFF.

This rearrangement joins TRBV30 to TRBJ2-5; TRBD2 matches 10 bases. The CDR3 runs 16 residues. Germline V gives CDR1 GTSNPN, CDR2 SVGIG (reference sequence). J lost 3 bases, V lost 1 base, and 8 bases had no gene match. CDR3 region: CAWSAIRTSGKETQYF. CDR3 DNA: TGTGCCTGGAGTGCCATCCGGACTAGCGGAAAAGAGACCCAGTACTTC.

The chain links TRBV7-2 to TRBJ2-5; D is unclear. The V gene's germline CDR1 is SGHTA and CDR2 FQGNSA. There are 15 residues in the CDR3. Trimming removed 5 bases at V and 2 bases at J, with 15 bases between. The CDR3 spells CASSPTYVTQETQYF. CDR3 nucleotides: TGTGCCAGCAGCCCAACCTACGTTACACAAGAGACCCAGTACTTC.

The chain has TRBV2 and TRBJ1-1, with 7 bases aligning to TRBD1. CDR3 length equals 14 residues. The V and J ends lost 5 bases and 1 base, in that order; junction bases with no gene match: 4. Germline values: CDR1 SNHLY, CDR2 FYNNEI. The CDR3 spells CASSLQGTNTEAFF. The DNA for the CDR3 is TGTGCCAGCAGTTTACAGGGGACGAACACTGAAGCTTTCTTT. Full variable domain (missing parts from reference TRBV2 and TRBJ1-1): EPEVTQTPSHQVTQMGQEVILRCVPISNHLYFYWYRQILGQKVEFLVSFYNNEISEKSEIFDDQFSVERPDGSNFTLKIRSTKLEDSAMYFCASSLQGTNTEAFFGQGTRLTVV.

V is TRBV28 and J is TRBJ2-1, with TRBD2 identical over 14 bases. The V segment lost 2 bases and the J segment 10 bases; nucleotides outside the gene matches: 13. Germline V CDR1 and CDR2: MDHEN, SYDVKM. The CDR3 is made up of 18 amino acids. CDR3 bases: TGTGCCAGCAGTTTACTCCCGGGACTAGCGGGAGTCAGGGGGGAGCAGTTCTTC. Translating gives CASSLLPGLAGVRGEQFF.

CDR3 DNA sequence: TGTGCCAGCAGTGACAGTACCAGGGCCACAGATACGCAGTATTTT. This sequence encodes CASSDSTRATDTQYF. The chain links TRBV6-4 to TRBJ2-3, with D possibly TRBD1 on 5 matching bases. CDR3 size: 15 residues. CDR1 is MRHNA and CDR2 is SNTAGT in the germline V gene. Trimming took 2 bases from V and 2 from J, leaving 11 bases between them.

The chain combines TRBV6-5 with TRBJ1-1; 9 bases are a match to TRBD1. CDR1 and CDR2 from the germline V gene are MNHEY and SVGAGI. V was pared by 6 bases and J by 4 bases, with 9 bases of the junction left unmatched. The CDR3 length is 15 residues. CDR3 DNA: TGTGCCAGCAGGAAACAGGGGGCGCGTATCACTGAAGCTTTCTTT. It translates to CASRKQGARITEAFF.